The rows below give T cell receptor beta chains drawn from one sample of a study of graft-versus-host responses after intestinal transplantation. Sequencing was performed with immunoSEQ multiplex PCR; in TCRdb, only in-frame clones are kept and a portion is missing. This table has more than 95,000 clones, more than 75% appearing once. These receptors have no known antigen. The source material was unstimulated CD4+ T cells sorted from spleen or lymph node cells, sampled before intestinal transplant. These receptors all come from a human donor who received an intestinal transplant. Each CDR3 is given with its conserved first and last residue.

v_call | cdr3_aa
TRBV7-2 | CASSLYGTNYGYTF
TRBV6-1 | CASSPGTSRLGEQFF
TRBV5-4 | CASSLGTVNTEAFF
TRBV10-2 | CASGGGLATNEQFF
TRBV5-1 | CASSLGGLAGWYQETQYF
TRBV5-1 | CASSAWDHPGDTQYF
TRBV29-1 | CSVVLAGTANTEAFF
TRBV11-2 | CASSQDSSYNSPLHF
TRBV7-3 | CASSSQGARGNEQFF
TRBV10-3 | CAISVELEGENIQYF
TRBV6-5 | CASSYRLYTGELFF
TRBV4-1 | CASSQFPRRQGTSSYNSPLHF
TRBV5-6 | CASSTAYEQYF
TRBV9 | CASTSLVDGELFF
TRBV2 | CASSEYRAGETQYF
TRBV6-1 | CASSWTHYSNQPQHF
TRBV18 | CASTSGRNDEQYF
TRBV7-9 | CASSLAVGGNEQYF
TRBV4-1 | CASSQESQGAEAFF